This T cell receptor beta chain was found in a study of T cell responses to AZD1222 COVID-19 vaccine (dated by TCRdb to about 2021). A note on the overall study: Because spike-specific TCR depth and breadth did not differ between the two schedules, AZD1222 recipients who got a second dose at roughly 4 weeks were pooled with those who got a second dose at roughly 12 weeks. TCR sequencing was performed for over 230 trial participants, of whom about 210 were given two doses of AZD1222 and around 25 were given two doses of MenACWY control vaccine. Trial participants were enrolled by age into 18-55, 56-69 and 70-plus year subgroups, with 148, 28 and 57 TCR-sequenced participants respectively. General findings and caveats noted by the study authors: Spike-specific TCR breadth and depth rose significantly after two AZD1222 doses compared with day 0 and with MenACWY recipients. Participants were mostly white British and included more females than males, and it was suggested by the authors that clonal diversity may have been underestimated. Because no day 14 peak-response samples were available, the repertoires could be characterized only after the peak T cell response. Only five to seven AZD1222 recipients were SARS-CoV-2 seropositive at baseline, limiting conclusions about previously exposed vaccinees. Epitopes outside the regions mutated in the B.1.351 and B.1.1.7 variants were reportedly recognized by nearly half of the unique spike-specific TCRs. The vaccine-associated CD4 TCRs covered the entire spike protein, and the dominant responses fell in regions 160-218 and 743-854. In the small 56-69-year group, the increase in depth fell short of significance, most likely because of low power.

The time point label, read with the paper, signifies: baseline before first vaccination. Samples from vaccinated people were obtained from the UK trials COV001 and COV002, which included a single-blind randomized controlled phase 2/3 trial of AZD1222 (ChAdOx1 nCoV-19) in healthy adults. For TCRbeta chain sequencing, PBMC samples from trial participants were taken at day 0 and at day 28 after the second dose. Trimming costs V 5 bases and J 3 bases, and their ends lie 13 bases apart. The CDR3 covers 15 residues, taking in both the cysteine and the phenylalanine. Only CDR3 DNA is held: 45 bases, read in frame from base 1. For CDR1 and CDR2, the germline V gene (reference sequence) lists LNHDA and SQIVND. The CDR3 regions of human TCRbeta chains were analyzed by immunosequencing. In the paper's pipeline: TCRs in the repertoires were compared against a reference library of SARS-CoV-2-specific TCRs that had been generated with the MIRA antigen-specificity platform. Breadth was defined as the fraction of unique TCRs that were SARS-CoV-2-associated. Depth was defined as the fraction of total T cells that were SARS-CoV-2-associated. Using the MIRA data, each spike-specific TCR was mapped to the spike region that the TCR reacts to and placed in a CD4 or CD8 class. Log10-transformed breadth and depth values were compared by one-way ANOVA with Sidak's multiple comparisons tests. As stored in TCRdb, this immuneACCESS dataset retains in-frame rearrangements with V and J assigned. A fraction of the clones does not appear; measured against another copy, unresolved V genes explain less than half of the discrepancy, and the remainder lacks a known reason. V, J and clone size are taken as reported in that table, and D and trimming were inferred from the DNA itself. The sample table records 150,000 to 200,000 clones; roughly 89% of these occur just once. 1.5% to 2% of the sample lies in the top ten.

For this clone: Its antigen is still unknown. No base-level quality is on record; no much larger clone is a single base apart.

The chain joins TRBV19 to TRBJ1-4; TRBD1 is perhaps the D gene, given 6 matching bases. The clonotype was recovered from an adult in good health. This specimen was peripheral blood, taken on day 0 of AZD1222 vaccination. The encoded CDR3 is CASSPRGGPNEKLFF. The DNA reads as follows: TGTGCCAGTAGTCCCCGGGGGGGGCCTAATGAAAAACTGTTTTTT.